Listed below are T cell receptor beta chains from one sample, sequenced in a study of control samples from healthy donors and cancer patients. Here immunoSEQ multiplex PCR was the method, and the copy in TCRdb shows in-frame clones only, minus some. Counted here are 120,000 to 150,000 clones, approximately 90% occurring once; the ten biggest clones make up around 10%. Sequenced: blood. The source is a woman in her 30s in good health. Both conserved end residues are part of each CDR3. A D gene is named only where the DNA matches it firmly. Some rows mark clone size as missing; the rest say once, few, many or name a class of expanded clone.

cdr3_aa cdr3_nt j_call v_call clone_size d_call
CASRWGGPDNEQFF TGTGCCAGCAGGTGGGGAGGGCCGGACAATGAGCAGTTCTTC TRBJ2-1 TRBV6-5 . TRBD2
CATIPGPNTEAFF TGTGCCACTATACCAGGGCCCAACACTGAAGCTTTCTTT TRBJ1-1 TRBV19 . .
CASKSSGANVLTF TGTGCCTCCAAGAGCTCTGGGGCCAACGTCCTGACTTTC TRBJ2-6 TRBV3-1/TRBV3-2 once .
CASSPPGWGITEAFF TGTGCCAGCAGCCCACCGGGGTGGGGGATCACTGAAGCTTTCTTT TRBJ1-1 TRBV11-3 . .
CAWSRLADTGELFF TGTGCCTGGAGTAGACTAGCGGACACCGGGGAGCTGTTTTTT TRBJ2-2 TRBV30 few TRBD2
CASSATDRGLSNTGELFF TGTGCCAGCAGCGCTACGGACAGGGGGTTGTCTAACACCGGGGAGCTGTTTTTT TRBJ2-2 TRBV7-9 . TRBD1
CASSERWDRAGYTF TGTGCCAGCAGTGAAAGATGGGACAGGGCTGGCTACACCTTC TRBJ1-2 TRBV6-1 . TRBD1
CASSQDGAGGRTDTQYF TGTGCCAGCAGCCAAGATGGGGCGGGAGGGCGGACAGATACGCAGTATTTT TRBJ2-3 TRBV3-1/TRBV3-2 . TRBD2
CASSLAAETHNEQFF TGTGCCAGCAGCTTAGCGGCAGAAACTCACAATGAGCAGTTCTTC TRBJ2-1 TRBV7-7 . .
CASRGVNYGYTF TGTGCCAGCAGGGGGGTTAACTATGGCTACACCTTC TRBJ1-2 TRBV25-1 . .
CASSVEGRGEAYNEQFF TGTGCCAGCAGCGTAGAAGGGAGGGGAGAGGCCTACAATGAGCAGTTCTTC TRBJ2-1 TRBV9 . TRBD2
CASSVALGTSGRFNEQFF TGTGCCAGCAGCGTAGCCCTCGGGACTAGCGGGAGGTTCAATGAGCAGTTCTTC TRBJ2-1 TRBV9 . TRBD2
CATKQSRASTYEQYF TGTGCCACCAAACAATCCCGAGCGTCAACCTACGAGCAGTACTTC TRBJ2-7 TRBV15 . .
CASGPDGMNTEAFF TGTGCTAGTGGTCCCGACGGCATGAACACTGAAGCTTTCTTT TRBJ1-1 TRBV12-5 . .